The text below deals with one T cell receptor (beta chain). The data derive from a study of CD8 T cells in Susac syndrome. An amount of RNA that ranged from about 0.45 to 1 ug was reverse transcribed with random hexamers. The TCR beta CDR3 was amplified by immunoSEQ multiplex PCR across 54 Vbeta, 13 Jbeta. TCRdb reanalysed the immunoSEQ multiplex PCR reads using MiXCR and keeps one entry per CDR3 protein. The sample comprises hundreds of thousands of distinct CDR3 sequences, 70% to 90% of which are singletons, and over 0.1% rests with the top ten. Sequencing of TCR beta drew on CD8+ and CD4+ T cells from blood. Sequencing was carried out using CD8+ T cells from PBMCs. The sequence derives from a human donor with multiple sclerosis.

As DNA, the CDR3 is TGTGCCATGAAGGGAGGGACTAGCGGCACCGGGGAGCTGTTTTTT. Translated, it gives CAMKGGTSGTGELFF. The V call is TRBV12-3 or TRBV12-4, the J call TRBJ2-2, with TRBD2 matching 11 bases. With V trimmed by 10 bases and J by 4 bases, 8 bases remained unmatched. This CDR3 has 15 residues.